One sample yielded the 31 T cell receptor beta chains listed below, sequenced in a study of T cell responses to AZD1222 COVID-19 vaccine. Libraries were prepared by immunoSEQ multiplex PCR; TCRdb keeps only in-frame clonotypes and omits some of them. The table has about 200,000 clones, 90% to 95% seen once. Specimen: peripheral blood, collected 28 days after the second AZD1222 dose. The receptors come from an adult who received the AZD1222 COVID-19 vaccine.

The V gene is TRBV19, the J gene TRBJ1-1, with 7 bases matching TRBD1. This CDR3 spans 17 amino acids. The trim removed 0 bases at V and 5 bases at J, leaving 12 bases unmatched. Germline V gene lookup returns CDR1 LNHDA and CDR2 SQIVND (reference sequence). This CDR3 is CASSIDRDRAGKTEAFF. Written as DNA, the CDR3 is TGTGCCAGTAGTATAGATCGTGACAGGGCAGGGAAGACTGAAGCTTTCTTT.

This rearrangement joins TRBV7-9 to TRBJ2-7; 7 bases fit TRBD1. Germline CDR1 is SEHNR and CDR2 is FQNEAQ (reference sequence). The CDR3 sequence is 14 residues long. V trimming: 3 bases; J trimming: 0 bases; junction bases outside the gene matches: 2. The CDR3 bases are TGTGCCAGCAGCTTGGCAGGGGGCTCCTACGAGCAGTACTTC. Amino acid sequence: CASSLAGGSYEQYF. The full variable domain, its missing parts supplied by reference TRBV7-9 and TRBJ2-7, is DTGVSQNPRHKITKRGQNVTFRCDPISEHNRLYWYRQTLGQGPEFLTYFQNEAQLEKSRLLSDRFSAERPKGSFSTLEIQRTEQGDSAMYLCASSLAGGSYEQYFGPGTRLTVT.

Only one count was recorded for this clone. The V call is TRBV3-1 (or the pseudogene TRBV3-2), the J call TRBJ1-2, with D perhaps matching TRBD1 (5 bases). This CDR3 comprises 14 residues. Trimming cost V 4 bases and J 0 bases, with 9 bases left between them. CDR1 LGHDT and CDR2 YNNKEL come from the germline V gene (reference sequence). The CDR3 is CASSLGHANYGYTF. The CDR3 DNA sequence: TGTGCCAGCAGCCTAGGACACGCTAACTATGGCTACACCTTC.

The rearrangement links TRBV3-1 (or the pseudogene TRBV3-2) to TRBJ1-1, with TRBD1 as a possible D gene (6 bases). From germline, CDR1 is LGHDT and CDR2 YNNKEL (reference sequence). Deletions cut 4 bases from V and 6 bases from J, with 15 bases between. The CDR3 is made up of 14 amino acids. For the CDR3, the DNA is TGTGCCAGCAGCCTCGGGGGGGCGTACGCTGAAGCTTTCTTT. It encodes CASSLGGAYAEAFF.

This chain links TRBV5-1 with TRBJ1-1, with D possibly matching TRBD1 (5 bases). Per germline, CDR1 SGHRS and CDR2 YFSETQ. CDR3 length equals 15 residues. Deletions cut 1 base from V and 5 bases from J, with 15 bases between. DNA of the CDR3: TGCGCCAGCAGCTTGCGTACCGGGGGAAGGACTGAAGCTTTCTTT. It specifies CASSLRTGGRTEAFF.

The V and J genes are TRBV19 and TRBJ2-3; no reliable D call. The CDR3 length is 13 residues. V was clipped by 3 bases and J by 4 bases, with 8 bases between them. Germline CDR1 and CDR2: LNHDA and SQIVND (reference sequence). The CDR3 bases are TGTGCCAGTAGTATTTTCGGTGCAGATACGCAGTATTTT. This sequence encodes CASSIFGADTQYF.

The V gene is TRBV28, the J gene TRBJ1-5; 7 nucleotides match TRBD1. V was clipped by 6 bases and J by 7 bases; unmatched bases: 6. The CDR3 is 13 amino acids. Germline assignment: CDR1 MDHEN and CDR2 SYDVKM. The CDR3 sequence is CASSSTGDQPQHF. Here the CDR3 DNA reads TGTGCCAGCAGCTCAACAGGGGACCAGCCCCAGCATTTT.

V is TRBV4-2 and J is TRBJ1-1, with D unclear. This CDR3 is built from 13 residues. CDR1 LGHNA and CDR2 YNFKEQ come from the germline V gene. With 6 bases removed from V and 6 bases from J, the gap between germline ends came to 14 bases. The chain's CDR3 is CASSQRGKPEAFF. CDR3 sequence (DNA): TGTGCCAGCAGTCAAAGAGGGAAGCCTGAAGCTTTCTTT.

The chain has TRBV6-2 or TRBV6-3 and TRBJ1-1, with D uncertain. The V and J ends lost 5 bases and 4 bases respectively, with 11 bases between them. The CDR3 sequence is 13 residues long. Germline lookup yields CDR1 MNHEY and CDR2 SVGEGT. The CDR3 DNA reads as TGTGCCAGCAGTGCAGAAACCCTCACTGAAGCTTTCTTT. As protein: CASSAETLTEAFF.

The V gene is TRBV6-2 or TRBV6-3, the J gene TRBJ2-3, with D possibly matching TRBD2 (6 bases). With 4 bases removed from V and 9 bases from J, the gap between germline ends came to 14 bases. The CDR3 loop spans 13 amino acids. The germline CDR1 and CDR2 sequences are MNHEY and SVGEGT. The CDR3 is CASSSTGRGTQYF. Here the CDR3 DNA reads TGTGCCAGCAGTTCTACGGGCCGGGGGACGCAGTATTTT.

The J gene is TRBJ1-5, the V gene TRBV29-1; TRBD1 matches at 7 bases. V was clipped by 7 bases and J by 4 bases; unmatched bases: 10. The germline V gene has CDR1 SQVTM and CDR2 ANQGSEA. The CDR3 is 14 residues long. CDR3 loop: CSAAGTDPNQPQHF. For the CDR3, the DNA is TGCAGCGCTGCTGGGACAGACCCTAATCAGCCCCAGCATTTT.

This clone was detected once. The rearrangement joins TRBV5-1 to TRBJ1-6; the match to TRBD1 covers 11 bases. The germline gives CDR1 SGHRS, CDR2 YFSETQ. This CDR3 region has 16 residues. V gave up 4 bases and J gave up 0 bases; unmatched junction bases: 0. Written as DNA, the CDR3 is TGCGCCAGCAGCGGGACAGGGGGCTCCTATAATTCACCCCTCCACTTT. It codes for CASSGTGGSYNSPLHF.

The chain links TRBV11-2 to TRBJ2-7; D is unresolved. Trimming left V 5 bases short and J 7 bases short, with 15 bases between. The germline gives CDR1 SGHAT, CDR2 FQNNGV. CDR3 size: 13 residues. CDR3 nucleotides: TGTGCCAGCAGCGAAGGTGGTCGTGGTGAGCAGTACTTC. Amino acids: CASSEGGRGEQYF.

The rearrangement links TRBV18 to TRBJ1-1; a possible D gene is TRBD1 (5 bases). In germline, CDR1 is KGHSH, CDR2 LQKENI. This CDR3 region has 16 residues. Trimming removed 4 bases at V and 5 bases at J, with 20 bases between. CDR3 protein: CASSQKPGPSETEAFF. CDR3 in DNA: TGTGCCAGCTCACAAAAACCGGGGCCCTCGGAGACTGAAGCTTTCTTT.

The rearrangement uses TRBV5-1 and TRBJ1-2, with D hard to call. Trimming removed 0 bases from V and 3 bases from J, with 9 bases in between. The germline V gene encodes CDR1 SGHRS and CDR2 YFSETQ. There are 14 residues in the CDR3. The CDR3 reads CASSLGQADYGYTF. The CDR3 DNA reads TGCGCCAGCAGCTTGGGGCAGGCTGACTATGGCTACACCTTC.

The chain couples TRBV19 to TRBJ1-1; 11 bases line up with TRBD1. V was clipped by 9 bases and J by 6 bases; unmatched bases: 9. This CDR3 region has 14 residues. Germline V lookup: CDR1 LNHDA, CDR2 SQIVND (reference sequence). The CDR3 DNA sequence: TGTGCCAGCAACCTGGACAGGGGGCTTTCTGAAGCTTTCTTT. Amino acids: CASNLDRGLSEAFF.

The chain is built from TRBV11-2 and TRBJ1-2; D is unclear. CDR3 length equals 14 residues. The V end was cut by 4 bases, the J end by 2 bases, with 11 bases between. The germline V gene has CDR1 SGHAT and CDR2 FQNNGV. The CDR3 nucleotides are TGTGCCAGCAGCTCATCGACGGGAAACTATGGCTACACCTTC. Translated, it gives CASSSSTGNYGYTF.

This clone was found once. The chain joins TRBV6-6 to TRBJ1-3; 7 bases are shared with TRBD1. CDR1 and CDR2 from the germline V gene are MNHNY and SVGAGI (reference sequence). With 5 bases clipped from V and 0 bases from J, the junction kept 7 bases outside the gene matches. The CDR3 has 16 residues. The CDR3 loop is CASSRGQVFSGNTIYF. The CDR3 coding sequence is TGTGCCAGCAGTCGAGGACAGGTCTTCTCTGGAAACACCATATATTTT.

The V gene is TRBV6-6, the J gene TRBJ1-4; D unclear. The V end lost 6 bases, the J end lost 4 bases, and 18 bases lay between the germline ends. CDR3 length equals 16 residues. Germline lookup yields CDR1 MNHNY and CDR2 SVGAGI (reference sequence). The CDR3 nucleotides read TGTGCCAGCAGGCCTCCGGGTGCGATGGGTAATGAAAAACTGTTTTTT. Encoded protein: CASRPPGAMGNEKLFF.

The chain recombines TRBV28 with TRBJ2-2; maybe TRBD1 (5 bases). The CDR3 has 14 residues. Trimming took off 4 bases at V and 4 bases at J, with 10 bases between the two ends. Germline values: CDR1 MDHEN, CDR2 SYDVKM. The CDR3 bases are TGTGCCAGCAGTTCGACAGCACCCACCGGGGAGCTGTTTTTT. Its translation: CASSSTAPTGELFF.

This clone was recorded only once. The J gene is TRBJ2-1, the V gene TRBV11-2; 13 bases align to TRBD2. V gave up 0 bases and J gave up 9 bases; unmatched junction bases: 5. CDR1 is SGHAT, CDR2 FQNNGV, per germline. The CDR3 runs to 16 residues. Written as DNA, the CDR3 is TGTGCCAGCAGCTTAGATCCACTAGCGGGGGGGCGTGAGCAGTTCTTC. It translates to CASSLDPLAGGREQFF.

This chain links TRBV27 with TRBJ2-7; D possibly corresponds to TRBD2 (5 bases). The V end lost 2 bases, the J end lost 2 bases, and 13 bases lay between the germline ends. Per germline, CDR1 MNHEY and CDR2 SMNVEV (reference sequence). CDR3 size: 15 residues. CDR3 amino acids: CASSLEGGLAYEQYF. CDR3 DNA sequence: TGTGCCAGCAGTTTAGAGGGTGGTCTGGCCTACGAGCAGTACTTC.

The chain joins TRBV4-1 to TRBJ2-1, with a possible D match to TRBD2 (6 bases). Germline CDR1 is MGHRA and CDR2 is YSYEKL. Trimming cost V 3 bases and J 2 bases, with 17 bases left between them. CDR3 size: 17 residues. DNA for the CDR3: TGCGCCAGCAGCCACGCCATGGGGCGGGGCACCTACAATGAGCAGTTCTTC. This translates into CASSHAMGRGTYNEQFF.

V gene TRBV5-1 combines with J gene TRBJ1-4; D is ambiguous. Germline V gives CDR1 SGHRS, CDR2 YFSETQ. The CDR3 is 14 amino acids. Deletions cut 2 bases from V and 0 bases from J, with 5 bases between. CDR3: CASSFGPTNEKLFF. In DNA form, the CDR3 reads TGCGCCAGCAGCTTCGGGCCAACTAATGAAAAACTGTTTTTT.

V usage is TRBV4-2 and J usage is TRBJ1-2; the D gene is possibly TRBD1 (5 bases). Looked up from germline, CDR1 is LGHNA and CDR2 is YNFKEQ. The length of the CDR3 is 15 residues. V dropped 3 bases and J dropped 4 bases, with 15 bases sitting between them. The CDR3 bases are TGTGCCAGCAGCCATCCCCCGGGAGGGGCCTATGGCTACACCTTC. Residues: CASSHPPGGAYGYTF.

This clone was recorded once. CDR3 in amino acids: CASSFPRGSPYEQYF. CDR3 DNA: TGTGCCAGCAGTTTCCCGAGGGGGTCCCCCTACGAGCAGTACTTC. The V and J genes are TRBV2 and TRBJ2-7; TRBD1 might be the D (6 bases). CDR3 length: 15 residues. Trimming pared 5 bases from V and 2 bases from J, leaving 16 bases between. Germline-derived CDR1 and CDR2 are SNHLY and FYNNEI.

Here the CDR3 DNA reads TGTGCCAGCAGCCAAGTGCGGAGCTCCTATAATTCACCCCTCCACTTT. Translating it yields CASSQVRSSYNSPLHF. This sequence joins TRBV3-1 (or the pseudogene TRBV3-2) and TRBJ1-6; no firm D call. Trimming took off 1 base at V and 0 bases at J, with 7 bases between the two ends. CDR1 and CDR2 (germline): LGHDT, YNNKEL (reference sequence). CDR3 length: 16 residues.

The V and J genes are TRBV15 and TRBJ2-5, with D tentatively TRBD2 (6 bases). This CDR3 region has 17 residues. Trimming pared 1 base from V and 4 bases from J, leaving 19 bases between. CDR1 and CDR2 from the germline V gene are LNHNV and YYDKDF (reference sequence). The CDR3 DNA follows: TGTGCCACCAGCAGAGCAGGAATGGTTATGCGGGGAGAGACCCAGTACTTC. This translates into CATSRAGMVMRGETQYF.

The gene calls are TRBV21-1 and TRBJ1-1; the table's TRBD1 call for D was not verified on the DNA. TRBV21-1 is termed a pseudogene. This CDR3 has 17 residues. The CDR3 loop is CASRRQALPLLYTEAFF. CDR3 DNA: TGTGCCAGCAGACGACAGGCGCTACCCCTCCTGTACACTGAAGCTTTCTTT.

This clone is a singleton in its sample. The chain employs TRBV12-1 and TRBJ1-2; the D call TRBD1 from the table was never checked on the DNA. TRBV12-1 is termed a pseudogene. CDR3 size: 13 residues. The DNA for the CDR3 is TGTGCCAGCAACTTACGCCCCAGGCGTGGCTACACCTTC. It is translated as CASNLRPRRGYTF.

The chain recombines TRBV9 with TRBJ2-7; possibly TRBD2 for D (5 bases). CDR3 size: 15 residues. Trimming removed 0 bases from V and 0 bases from J, with 10 bases in between. The germline V gene has CDR1 SGDLS and CDR2 YYNGEE. The CDR3 region is CASSVGTLSSYEQYF. CDR3 nucleotide sequence: TGTGCCAGCAGCGTAGGGACTCTGAGCTCCTACGAGCAGTACTTC.